The 21 T cell receptor beta chains listed next were all sequenced from one sample in a study of shared clonotypes between healthy human individuals. Sequencing was performed with immunoSEQ multiplex PCR; in TCRdb, only in-frame clones are kept and a portion is missing. Seen here are more than 2,000,000 clones, approximately 93% observed once, and the top ten hold under 0.45%. The sequenced sample consisted of naive CD4+ T cells from PBMCs. Subset indicated: CD45RA+ positively selected. Receptor source: a man between 18 and 29 years old in good health. Some clones in this sample may be carry-over from other donors' samples.

The V gene is TRBV5-8, the J gene TRBJ1-5, with 7 positions matching TRBD1. Losses at the gene ends were 1 base for V and 15 bases for J; bases not matched to a gene: 10. The CDR3 covers 13 residues. Germline V lookup: CDR1 SGHTS, CDR2 YDEGEE. The CDR3 protein is CASSLRSGQTRHF. CDR3 in DNA: TGTGCCAGCAGCTTGCGTTCGGGACAGACCCGGCATTTT. Using reference TRBV5-8 and TRBJ1-5 for the parts outside the CDR3, the full variable domain is EAGVTQSPTHLIKTRGQQATLRCSPISGHTSVYWYQQALGLGLQFLLWYDEGEERNRGNFPPRFSGRQFPNYSSELNVNALELEDSALYLCASSLRSGQTRHFGDGTRLSIL.

The chain joins TRBV11-3 to TRBJ2-3; D remains unclear. The CDR3 contains 14 residues. Germline V lookup: CDR1 SGHNT, CDR2 YENEEA. Trimming took 0 bases from V and 2 from J, leaving 6 bases between them. DNA for the CDR3: TGTGCCAGCAGCTTAGAGTACCACACAGATACGCAGTATTTT. As protein: CASSLEYHTDTQYF.

Remarks on this clone: The sample has other DNA sequences that encode this CDR3 too. DNA for the CDR3: TGTGCCAGCAGCGTAGTTGGGGCGGATACGCAGTATTTT. The encoded protein is CASSVVGADTQYF. This chain uses TRBV9 with TRBJ2-3; possible D gene TRBD1, 5 bases. CDR1 SGDLS and CDR2 YYNGEE come from the germline V gene. Trimming removed 0 bases from V and 6 bases from J, with 8 bases in between. There are 13 residues in the CDR3.

The chain links TRBV2 to TRBJ2-1, with a possible D match to TRBD2 (5 bases). V lost 10 bases to trimming and J lost 6 bases, with 25 bases between them. Germline-derived CDR1 and CDR2 are SNHLY and FYNNEI. CDR3 length: 16 amino acids. DNA of the CDR3: TGTGCCACCCAAATCTCCGGGAACCAGTTGGGCAATGAGCAGTTCTTC. It codes for CATQISGNQLGNEQFF.

This chain uses TRBV19 with TRBJ2-7, with 7 bases that match TRBD1. Trimming removed 4 bases from V and 2 bases from J; junction bases left unmatched: 2. CDR1 and CDR2 from the germline V gene are LNHDA and SQIVND (reference sequence). CDR3 length: 13 residues. The chain's CDR3 is CASSTGQPYEQYF. CDR3 sequence (DNA): TGTGCCAGTAGTACGGGACAGCCCTACGAGCAGTACTTC.

The chain links TRBV6-6 to TRBJ2-2, with D perhaps matching TRBD2 (5 bases). V was clipped by 6 bases and J by 7 bases, with 15 bases between them. Germline V gene lookup returns CDR1 MNHNY and CDR2 SVGAGI (reference sequence). There are 14 residues in the CDR3. The CDR3 DNA follows: TGTGCCAGCAGCCAGCAGGCGGGTTACGGGGAGCTGTTTTTT. Its translation is CASSQQAGYGELFF.

This chain links TRBV7-9 with TRBJ2-1; tentative D call: TRBD1 (9 bases). This CDR3 is 17 amino acids long. The V and J ends lost 7 bases and 8 bases respectively, with 27 bases between them. CDR1 SEHNR and CDR2 FQNEAQ come from the germline V gene (reference sequence). The CDR3 DNA sequence: TGTGCCAGCATCAGTAGCGGGGAGACAGGGGGTACGGATGAGCAGTTCTTC. It translates to CASISSGETGGTDEQFF.

About this clone: Different DNA sequences within this sample yield the same CDR3. This chain connects TRBV5-1 to TRBJ2-1, with D possibly being TRBD2 (6 bases). The germline CDR1 and CDR2 sequences are SGHRS and YFSETQ. The CDR3 has 14 amino acids. Trimming removed 0 bases from V and 4 bases from J, with 8 bases in between. DNA for the CDR3: TGCGCCAGCAGCTTGGGAGGGAGGTACAATGAGCAGTTCTTC. The encoded protein is CASSLGGRYNEQFF.

This chain links TRBV10-1 with TRBJ2-1; possible D gene TRBD2, 6 bases. This CDR3 has 14 amino acids. V was clipped by 5 bases and J by 7 bases, with 15 bases between them. Per the germline V gene, CDR1 is WNHNN and CDR2 is SYGVQD (reference sequence). The CDR3 here is CASSPHGGENEQFF. The CDR3 nucleotides are TGCGCCAGCAGTCCGCACGGGGGAGAAAATGAGCAGTTCTTC.

The chain carries TRBV13 and TRBJ1-3, with TRBD1 as a possible D gene (6 bases). This CDR3 is 15 amino acids long. Germline CDR1 reads PRHDT; CDR2 reads FYEKMQ (reference sequence). V dropped 6 bases and J dropped 0 bases, with 12 bases sitting between them. The CDR3 is CASSTGLTSGNTIYF. The CDR3 DNA reads TGTGCCAGCAGTACAGGGCTGACCTCTGGAAACACCATATATTTT. The variable domain in full, completed from reference TRBV13 and TRBJ1-3, reads AAGVIQSPRHLIKEKRETATLKCYPIPRHDTVYWYQQGPGQDPQFLISFYEKMQSDKGSIPDRFSAQQFSDYHSELNMSSLELGDSALYFCASSTGLTSGNTIYFGEGSWLTVV.

The chain couples TRBV5-1 to TRBJ1-4, with 8 nucleotides matching TRBD1. This CDR3 has 14 amino acids. The germline gives CDR1 SGHRS, CDR2 YFSETQ. The V and J ends lost 2 bases and 7 bases, in that order; junction bases with no gene match: 4. The CDR3 reads CASSFYRGGEKLFF. For the CDR3, the DNA is TGCGCCAGCAGCTTTTACAGGGGGGGTGAAAAACTGTTTTTT.

On this clone itself: In the same sample, other DNA sequences code for this CDR3. V gene TRBV5-1 combines with J gene TRBJ2-7; D possibly corresponds to TRBD2 (6 bases). The germline V and J ends were trimmed by 4 bases and 0 bases, with 14 bases remaining between them. The CDR3 covers 15 residues. CDR1 SGHRS and CDR2 YFSETQ come from the germline V gene. CDR3 nucleotide sequence: TGCGCCAGCAGCCCGGATGGGGGGTCCTCCTACGAGCAGTACTTC. This translates into CASSPDGGSSYEQYF. The whole variable domain, filled in from reference TRBV5-1 and TRBJ2-7, reads KAGVTQTPRYLIKTRGQQVTLSCSPISGHRSVSWYQQTPGQGLQFLFEYFSETQRNKGNFPGRFSGRQFSNSRSEMNVSTLELGDSALYLCASSPDGGSSYEQYFGPGTRLTVT.

J is TRBJ2-3 and V is TRBV5-4; D possibly uses TRBD1 or TRBD2 (5 bases each). V was shortened by 0 bases and J by 3 bases, with 20 bases between the two germline ends. This CDR3 comprises 18 residues. CDR1 is SGHNT and CDR2 is YYREEE in the germline V gene (reference sequence). CDR3: CASSLGRSSGTATDTQYF. CDR3 DNA: TGTGCCAGCAGCTTGGGGCGATCTAGTGGGACGGCAACAGATACGCAGTATTTT.

The chain is built from TRBV7-8 and TRBJ2-3, with 7 bases aligning to TRBD1. Germline V lookup: CDR1 SGHVS, CDR2 FQNEAQ. V lost 1 base to trimming and J lost 3 bases; unmatched junction nucleotides: 7. The CDR3 runs 16 residues. CDR3 DNA: TGTGCCAGCAGCTTAGTTATCGGACAGGCGACAGATACGCAGTATTTT. This encodes CASSLVIGQATDTQYF.

This clone appeared a single time. J is TRBJ2-1 and V is TRBV11-2, with unresolved D. In germline, CDR1 is SGHAT, CDR2 FQNNGV. Trimming cost V 0 bases and J 8 bases, with 14 bases left between them. The CDR3 runs 15 residues. CDR3 DNA sequence: TGTGCCAGCAGCTTAGATCAGGAAGCATCCGATGAGCAGTTCTTC. Translation: CASSLDQEASDEQFF.

As to this clone: This same CDR3 is encoded by further DNA sequences in the sample. V gene TRBV5-1 combines with J gene TRBJ1-1; 9 bases line up with TRBD1. Germline trimming cut 2 bases from V and 0 bases from J; bases unmatched to any gene: 2. CDR1 and CDR2 from the germline V gene are SGHRS and YFSETQ. The CDR3 is 15 residues long. The CDR3 sequence: CASSLGTGMNTEAFF. The CDR3 DNA follows: TGCGCCAGCAGCTTAGGGACAGGGATGAACACTGAAGCTTTCTTT.

The gene calls are TRBV28 and TRBJ2-5; D gene unclear. Germline CDR1 reads MDHEN; CDR2 reads SYDVKM. CDR3 length equals 11 residues. Between the trimmed V and J ends, which lost 7 bases and 1 base, there was a span of 4 bases. Here the CDR3 DNA reads TGTGCCAGCACGATCCAAGAGACCCAGTACTTC. Its translation: CASTIQETQYF.

The V gene is TRBV4-1, the J gene TRBJ1-5; no firm D call. This CDR3 contains 14 residues. The germline CDR1 and CDR2 sequences are MGHRA and YSYEKL. With 0 bases removed from V and 5 bases from J, the gap between germline ends came to 8 bases. CDR3 coding DNA: TGCGCCAGCAGCCAAGATCTTCGTTATCAGCCCCAGCATTTT. This encodes CASSQDLRYQPQHF.

This chain connects TRBV5-8 to TRBJ2-7; TRBD1 agrees at 9 bases. J lost 3 bases, V lost 4 bases, and 2 bases had no gene match. There are 13 residues in the CDR3. Germline V gene lookup returns CDR1 SGHTS and CDR2 YDEGEE. The CDR3 DNA reads TGTGCCAGCAGCGGGGGACAGGGCTACGAGCAGTACTTC. It codes for CASSGGQGYEQYF.

This chain connects TRBV18 to TRBJ1-2; no firm D call. This CDR3 comprises 13 residues. Trimming stripped 3 bases from V and 7 bases from J, with 12 bases between. Germline CDR1 is KGHSH and CDR2 is LQKENI. The CDR3 region has the DNA TGTGCCAGCTCACCCGGACTGGATCTTGGCTACACCTTC. This codes for CASSPGLDLGYTF.

The chain employs TRBV15 and TRBJ1-5; 12 positions match TRBD1. V dropped 5 bases and J dropped 6; count of bases not matched to a gene: 5. CDR1 is LNHNV and CDR2 is YYDKDF in the germline V gene (reference sequence). This CDR3 spans 15 amino acids. The CDR3 loop is CATSPGTGGFQPQHF. CDR3 nucleotide sequence: TGTGCCACCAGCCCCGGGACAGGGGGCTTTCAGCCCCAGCATTTT.